A single sample is the source of the 18 T cell receptor beta chains below, sequenced in a study of blood T cell repertoires in COVID-19. Sequenced by immunoSEQ multiplex PCR; TCRdb stores in-frame clones only, minus some. The data contain 60,000 or so clones, about three quarters of them singletons. The source material was peripheral blood. The source is a man aged 25-45 years with COVID-19, enrolled during active disease.

The rearrangement uses TRBV4-2 and TRBJ2-7; TRBD2 aligns across 15 bases. The germline V gene has CDR1 LGHNA and CDR2 YNFKEQ. J lost 5 bases, V lost 0 bases, and 11 bases had no gene match. This CDR3 contains 19 residues. The CDR3 region is CASSQETGTSGGFVDEQYF. DNA of the CDR3: TGTGCCAGCAGCCAAGAAACCGGGACTAGCGGGGGGTTTGTCGACGAGCAGTACTTC.

This sequence joins TRBV7-6 and TRBJ2-3; a possible D gene is TRBD2 (6 bases). CDR1 and CDR2 from the germline V gene are SGHVS and FNYEAQ. The CDR3 loop spans 15 amino acids. Trimming removed 1 base at V and 3 bases at J, with 11 bases between. CDR3 DNA: TGTGCCAGCAGCTTAGTTCTGGAGGGAACAGATACGCAGTATTTT. It codes for CASSLVLEGTDTQYF.

The chain couples TRBV5-1 to TRBJ2-1; 8 bases map to TRBD2. The ends lost 2 bases at V and 10 bases at J; junction bases unmatched: 5. The CDR3 length is 13 residues. Germline-derived CDR1 and CDR2 are SGHRS and YFSETQ. The CDR3 DNA follows: TGCGCCAGCAGCTTAGGCGAGCGGGGGGAGCAGTTCTTC. This codes for CASSLGERGEQFF.

This rearrangement joins TRBV28 to TRBJ1-2; D possibly corresponds to TRBD1 (6 bases). Trimming cost V 3 bases and J 4 bases, with 9 bases left between them. The CDR3 is made up of 13 amino acids. Looked up from germline, CDR1 is MDHEN and CDR2 is SYDVKM. CDR3 nucleotide sequence: TGTGCCAGCAGTTTGCGGGGGGCCTATGGCTACACCTTC. The encoded protein is CASSLRGAYGYTF.

As for this clone: The junction differs from germline at one of its ends, possibly a read error. The CDR3 region is CAWSLGPPGGLFF. The CDR3 nucleotides are TGTGCCTGGAGTTTGGGTCCCCCGGGGGGGCTGTTTTTT. The chain recombines TRBV30 with TRBJ2-2, with 7 bases identical to TRBD2. The CDR3 loop spans 13 amino acids. Germline V gene lookup returns CDR1 GTSNPN and CDR2 SVGIG (reference sequence).

The V and J genes are TRBV2 and TRBJ1-2; 11 bases agree with TRBD1. The V segment lost 7 bases and the J segment 12 bases; nucleotides outside the gene matches: 10. CDR1 and CDR2 (germline): SNHLY, FYNNEI. The CDR3 has 13 amino acids. The CDR3 nucleotides read TGTGCCAGCAATCTGGACAGGGGGCGAGGTAACACCTTC. As protein: CASNLDRGRGNTF.

The table lists this clone with a few counts. The J gene is TRBJ2-7, the V gene TRBV3-1 (or the pseudogene TRBV3-2), with TRBD2 identical over 7 bases. With 0 bases clipped from V and 3 bases from J, the junction kept 5 bases outside the gene matches. The germline V gene encodes CDR1 LGHDT and CDR2 YNNKEL (reference sequence). The length of the CDR3 is 15 residues. The CDR3: CASSQDLGTIYEQYF. The CDR3 DNA reads TGTGCCAGCAGCCAAGATCTAGGGACTATCTACGAGCAGTACTTC.

The chain joins TRBV28 to TRBJ2-5; the match to TRBD1 covers 7 bases. The germline V gene encodes CDR1 MDHEN and CDR2 SYDVKM. The CDR3 is made up of 16 amino acids. J was trimmed by 4 bases and V by 4 bases; bases with no gene match: 12. CDR3 amino acids: CASSSFRQGRGETQYF. CDR3 bases: TGTGCCAGCAGTTCCTTCCGACAGGGACGGGGAGAGACCCAGTACTTC.

This chain links TRBV28 with TRBJ2-7, with 8 nucleotides matching TRBD1. The CDR3 contains 15 residues. Germline lookup yields CDR1 MDHEN and CDR2 SYDVKM. The V segment lost 6 bases and the J segment 3 bases; nucleotides outside the gene matches: 10. The CDR3 coding sequence is TGTGCCAGCAGCCCCGGACAGGGTGGGGGCTACGAGCAGTACTTC. It is translated as CASSPGQGGGYEQYF.

The rearrangement links TRBV9 to TRBJ2-5; D gene uncertain. The V and J ends lost 0 bases and 5 bases respectively, with 17 bases between them. The CDR3 sequence is 16 residues long. Germline CDR1 is SGDLS and CDR2 is YYNGEE. DNA for the CDR3: TGTGCCAGCAGCGTAGGGTCTGCGGCTAGATGGGAGACCCAGTACTTC. This translates into CASSVGSAARWETQYF.

This clone occurred a few times. The chain combines TRBV6-1 with TRBJ2-5; TRBD2 matches 8 bases. The CDR3 consists of 18 residues. The V gene end was trimmed by 1 base and the J gene end by 1 base; junction bases not matched to a gene: 11. Germline V gene sequence: CDR1 MNHNS, CDR2 SASEGT. CDR3: CASSEDGGASWSQETQYF. As DNA, the CDR3 is TGTGCCAGCAGTGAAGACGGGGGGGCCAGTTGGTCCCAAGAGACCCAGTACTTC.

The chain joins TRBV6-2 or TRBV6-3 to TRBJ2-1; TRBD1 aligns across 7 bases. The CDR3 totals 15 residues. CDR1 and CDR2 (germline): MNHEY, SVGEGT. After removal of 4 bases from V and 7 bases from J, the junction contained 10 bases not matched to a gene. The CDR3: CASSSLTGFENEQFF. CDR3 DNA sequence: TGTGCCAGCAGTTCCTTGACAGGGTTCGAAAATGAGCAGTTCTTC.

The V gene is TRBV6-6, the J gene TRBJ2-7, with TRBD2 as a possible D gene (6 bases). Germline V gene data show CDR1 as MNHNY and CDR2 as SVGAGI (reference sequence). V lost 0 bases to trimming and J lost 5 bases, with 11 bases between them. The CDR3 is 14 amino acids. The CDR3 bases are TGTGCCAGCAGTTACTCCGGGGGAGAAGACGAGCAGTACTTC. Translation gives CASSYSGGEDEQYF.

CDR3 amino acids: CASSYSSGRYYNEQFF. DNA of the CDR3: TGTGCCAGCAGTTACTCTAGCGGGAGGTACTACAATGAGCAGTTCTTC. This chain joins TRBV6-5 and TRBJ2-1; 10 bases align to TRBD2. V dropped 0 bases and J dropped 3; count of bases not matched to a gene: 2. The CDR3 is 16 residues long. Germline V gives CDR1 MNHEY, CDR2 SVGAGI.

The genes are TRBV15 and TRBJ2-7; D ambiguous. Germline CDR1 reads LNHNV; CDR2 reads YYDKDF (reference sequence). The CDR3 is 13 residues long. V lost 0 bases and J lost 4, with 7 bases in between. CDR3 protein: CATSRDRRYEQYF. CDR3 DNA: TGTGCCACCAGCAGAGATCGGAGATACGAGCAGTACTTC.

The chain employs TRBV21-1 and TRBJ1-1. TRBV21-1 constitutes a pseudogene. The CDR3 has 21 residues. The CDR3 bases are TGTGCCAGCAGCAAAGCGGGAGGGAGGCCACTTTGGGGGAGGGACTTCACTGAAGCTTTCTTT. This encodes CASSKAGGRPLWGRDFTEAFF.

The chain combines TRBV10-3 with TRBJ1-2; 11 bases line up with TRBD1. CDR3 length: 14 amino acids. With 7 bases clipped from V and 6 bases from J, the junction kept 7 bases outside the gene matches. Germline CDR1 and CDR2: ENHRY and SYGVKD. This chain's CDR3 is CAITPGQGADGYTF. As DNA, the CDR3 is TGTGCCATCACGCCAGGACAGGGGGCGGATGGCTACACCTTC.

The chain carries TRBV7-9 and TRBJ2-7, with a possible D match to TRBD2 (6 bases). The CDR3 covers 14 residues. Germline V gives CDR1 SEHNR, CDR2 FQNEAQ (reference sequence). With 3 bases removed from V and 2 bases from J, the gap between germline ends came to 11 bases. CDR3 in amino acids: CASSLGGTTYEQYF. The CDR3 coding sequence is TGTGCCAGCAGCTTGGGGGGTACCACCTACGAGCAGTACTTC.